One and the same sample provided the 4 T cell receptor beta chains below, sequenced in a study of OX40 agonist ivuxolimab in advanced cancers. Measured with immunoSEQ multiplex PCR; TCRdb has only the in-frame clones, and not every one. The sample shows around 53,000 clones, about 85% of them seen only once. The sample was CD4+ or CD8+ T cells sorted from blood, taken in a trial of the OX40 agonist ivuxolimab. The receptors were sampled from an adult with an advanced solid tumor such as melanoma, head and neck, liver or kidney cancer.

This chain links TRBV4-2 with TRBJ1-5; the D is unclear. Trimming cost V 0 bases and J 1 base, with 7 bases left between them. Germline V lookup: CDR1 LGHNA, CDR2 YNFKEQ. This CDR3 spans 15 amino acids. CDR3 region: CASSQDGNSNQPQHF. CDR3 DNA sequence: TGTGCCAGCAGCCAAGACGGAAACAGCAATCAGCCCCAGCATTTT.

The chain uses TRBV30 and TRBJ1-3, with 8 bases aligning to TRBD1. V lost 0 bases to trimming and J lost 0 bases; unmatched junction nucleotides: 13. CDR3 length equals 19 residues. Germline lookup yields CDR1 GTSNPN and CDR2 SVGIG (reference sequence). The CDR3 protein is CAWSVQDRAHLFSGNTIYF. CDR3 nucleotides: TGTGCCTGGAGTGTACAGGACAGGGCCCACCTTTTCTCTGGAAACACCATATATTTT.

The chain combines TRBV4-3 with TRBJ1-2, with TRBD1 as a possible D gene (5 bases). Germline assignment: CDR1 LGHNA and CDR2 YSLEER. CDR3 size: 17 residues. Between the trimmed V and J ends, which lost 5 bases and 4 bases, there was a span of 23 bases. CDR3: CASSSTVTSGTGYGYTF. The CDR3 nucleotides are TGCGCCAGCAGCTCGACAGTCACTTCCGGGACCGGCTATGGCTACACCTTC.

In its sample, this clone was seen a few times. J is TRBJ1-6 and V is TRBV19; D is uncertain. CDR1 is LNHDA, CDR2 SQIVND, per germline (reference sequence). The length of the CDR3 is 14 residues. V was shortened by 5 bases and J by 3 bases, with 8 bases between the two germline ends. The CDR3 nucleotides are TGTGCCAGTAGTCCCGACGACTATAATTCACCCCTCCACTTT. Translation: CASSPDDYNSPLHF.